Listed below are T cell receptor beta chains from one sample, sequenced in a study of cytomegalovirus exposure and HLA in healthy donors. The repertoire was sequenced with immunoSEQ multiplex PCR; TCRdb's copy has only in-frame clones and lacks some. This table has about 63,000 clones, about 72% appearing once. Sequencing input: PBMCs. The receptor set was obtained from a man aged 45-65 years in good health and CMV-seropositive. Both conserved end residues are part of each CDR3. The D gene is left open where the match is weak. Clone size appears in some rows only: once, few, many, or a class for an expanded clone.

d_call: TRBD2
clone_size: -
v_call: TRBV30
j_call: TRBJ2-3
cdr3_aa: CAWSGTSGRTDTQYF
cdr3_nt: TGTGCCTGGAGTGGGACTAGCGGTCGCACAGATACGCAGTATTTT

d_call: -
clone_size: few
v_call: TRBV7-2
j_call: TRBJ2-1
cdr3_aa: CASSFAAGPGNEQFF
cdr3_nt: TGTGCCAGCAGCTTCGCGGCAGGGCCTGGCAATGAGCAGTTCTTC

d_call: -
clone_size: -
v_call: TRBV7-2
j_call: TRBJ2-7
cdr3_aa: CASSWGAGESYEQYF
cdr3_nt: TGTGCCAGTAGCTGGGGGGCGGGAGAGAGCTACGAGCAGTACTTC

d_call: -
clone_size: -
v_call: TRBV15
j_call: TRBJ1-5
cdr3_aa: CATSRDSGGDQPQHF
cdr3_nt: TGTGCCACCAGCAGGGACAGTGGGGGGGATCAGCCCCAGCATTTT

d_call: -
clone_size: -
v_call: TRBV6-1
j_call: TRBJ2-1
cdr3_aa: CASSGSRGLNEQFF
cdr3_nt: TGTGCCAGCAGTGGTAGCAGGGGATTGAATGAGCAGTTCTTC

d_call: -
clone_size: -
v_call: TRBV12-5
j_call: TRBJ1-2
cdr3_aa: CASGLGRQEAGYTF
cdr3_nt: TGTGCTAGTGGTTTGGGCAGGCAGGAGGCTGGCTACACCTTC

d_call: -
clone_size: -
v_call: TRBV6-5
j_call: TRBJ1-5
cdr3_aa: CASRQAGNNQPQHF
cdr3_nt: TGTGCCAGCAGGCAGGCTGGCAACAATCAGCCCCAGCATTTT

d_call: -
clone_size: -
v_call: TRBV6-1
j_call: TRBJ1-3
cdr3_aa: CASSPQGGNTIYF
cdr3_nt: TGTGCCAGCAGTCCTCAGGGCGGAAACACCATATATTTT

d_call: -
clone_size: -
v_call: TRBV7-9
j_call: TRBJ2-7
cdr3_aa: CASSPPGVASYEQHF
cdr3_nt: TGTGCCAGCAGCCCACCGGGGGTGGCGTCCTACGAGCAGCACTTC

d_call: -
clone_size: -
v_call: TRBV30
j_call: TRBJ1-6
cdr3_aa: CAWSVRSQASLYYNSPLHF
cdr3_nt: TGTGCCTGGAGTGTAAGGTCGCAGGCCTCCTTATACTATAATTCACCCCTCCACTTT

d_call: -
clone_size: -
v_call: TRBV30
j_call: TRBJ1-5
cdr3_aa: CAWSTAGGVIPQHF
cdr3_nt: TGTGCCTGGAGTACAGCGGGCGGGGTAATTCCCCAGCATTTT

d_call: -
clone_size: -
v_call: TRBV30
j_call: TRBJ1-2
cdr3_aa: CACDSYGYTF
cdr3_nt: TGTGCCTGCGACAGCTATGGCTACACCTTC

d_call: TRBD1
clone_size: medium-sized
v_call: TRBV28
j_call: TRBJ2-4
cdr3_aa: CASSGVEGAAKNIQYF
cdr3_nt: TGTGCCAGCAGCGGGGTAGAGGGGGCGGCCAAAAACATTCAGTACTTC

d_call: -
clone_size: once
v_call: TRBV10-2
j_call: TRBJ2-1
cdr3_aa: CASSVNRGGYNEQFF
cdr3_nt: TGCGCCAGCAGTGTTAATCGAGGGGGCTACAATGAGCAGTTCTTC

d_call: TRBD1
clone_size: -
v_call: TRBV6-5
j_call: TRBJ2-5
cdr3_aa: CASSYGGQQETQYF
cdr3_nt: TGTGCCAGCAGTTACGGGGGACAGCAAGAGACCCAGTACTTC

d_call: TRBD2
clone_size: -
v_call: TRBV29-1
j_call: TRBJ2-5
cdr3_aa: CSVEVGGGAVETQYF
cdr3_nt: TGCAGCGTTGAAGTGGGCGGGGGGGCCGTGGAGACCCAGTACTTC

d_call: TRBD2
clone_size: -
v_call: TRBV29-1
j_call: TRBJ2-2
cdr3_aa: CSVFLADRGGTGELFF
cdr3_nt: TGCAGCGTTTTCCTAGCGGACCGGGGGGGAACCGGGGAGCTGTTTTTT

d_call: TRBD2
clone_size: -
v_call: TRBV5-4
j_call: TRBJ2-1
cdr3_aa: CASSLGTSGRGYNEQFF
cdr3_nt: TGTGCCAGCAGCTTGGGGACTAGCGGGAGGGGTTACAATGAGCAGTTCTTC

d_call: -
clone_size: -
v_call: TRBV30
j_call: TRBJ1-3
cdr3_aa: CAWRGPSGQGNTIYF
cdr3_nt: TGTGCCTGGAGAGGACCATCAGGGCAAGGAAACACCATATATTTT

d_call: TRBD1
clone_size: -
v_call: TRBV2
j_call: TRBJ1-4
cdr3_aa: CASHTGEEKLFF
cdr3_nt: TGTGCCAGCCATACAGGGGAGGAAAAACTGTTTTTT

d_call: TRBD1
clone_size: -
v_call: TRBV18
j_call: TRBJ1-4
cdr3_aa: CASSLDRVPNEKLFF
cdr3_nt: TGTGCCAGCTCACTCGACAGGGTCCCAAATGAAAAACTGTTTTTT

d_call: TRBD2
clone_size: -
v_call: TRBV5-1
j_call: TRBJ2-5
cdr3_aa: CASSLGTSGREETQYF
cdr3_nt: TGCGCCAGCAGCTTGGGGACTAGCGGGAGGGAAGAGACCCAGTACTTC

d_call: -
clone_size: -
v_call: TRBV7-3
j_call: TRBJ2-3
cdr3_aa: CASSFEAADTQYF
cdr3_nt: TGTGCCAGCAGCTTCGAGGCGGCAGATACGCAGTATTTT

d_call: -
clone_size: few
v_call: TRBV28
j_call: TRBJ1-5
cdr3_aa: CASSKSRPQHF
cdr3_nt: TGTGCCAGCAGTAAGTCGCGGCCCCAGCATTTT

d_call: -
clone_size: -
v_call: TRBV13
j_call: TRBJ2-1
cdr3_aa: CASSLGTQSYNEQFF
cdr3_nt: TGTGCCAGCAGCTTAGGCACCCAGTCCTACAATGAGCAGTTCTTC

d_call: -
clone_size: -
v_call: TRBV4-1
j_call: TRBJ2-3
cdr3_aa: CASSQDPGTSTDTQYF
cdr3_nt: TGCGCCAGCAGCCAAGATCCCGGGACTAGCACAGATACGCAGTATTTT

d_call: TRBD2
clone_size: few
v_call: TRBV30
j_call: TRBJ2-1
cdr3_aa: CAWRAISGRAGNEQFF
cdr3_nt: TGTGCCTGGAGGGCTATTAGCGGGAGGGCCGGGAATGAGCAGTTCTTC

d_call: TRBD2
clone_size: -
v_call: TRBV9
j_call: TRBJ2-2
cdr3_aa: CASSVELAGSGGELFF
cdr3_nt: TGTGCCAGCAGCGTAGAACTAGCGGGGAGCGGCGGGGAGCTGTTTTTT

d_call: TRBD1
clone_size: -
v_call: TRBV6-5
j_call: TRBJ1-2
cdr3_aa: CASSTRTGGGGYTF
cdr3_nt: TGTGCCAGCAGCACCCGGACAGGGGGAGGTGGCTACACCTTC

d_call: -
clone_size: -
v_call: TRBV7-6
j_call: TRBJ1-6
cdr3_aa: CASSHGQGASPLHF
cdr3_nt: TGTGCCAGCAGCCACGGACAAGGCGCTTCACCCCTCCACTTT

d_call: -
clone_size: -
v_call: TRBV18
j_call: TRBJ1-5
cdr3_aa: CASSPARLAAGLQPQHF
cdr3_nt: TGTGCCAGCTCACCCGCCCGGTTGGCGGCGGGGTTACAGCCCCAGCATTTT

d_call: -
clone_size: few
v_call: TRBV27
j_call: TRBJ1-2
cdr3_aa: CASSTTGKSGYTF
cdr3_nt: TGTGCCAGCAGTACCACAGGGAAAAGTGGCTACACCTTC

d_call: -
clone_size: -
v_call: TRBV18
j_call: TRBJ2-3
cdr3_aa: CASSPLEDTQYF
cdr3_nt: TGTGCCAGCTCACCACTGGAGGATACGCAGTATTTT

d_call: -
clone_size: few
v_call: TRBV27
j_call: TRBJ1-2
cdr3_aa: CASSLSIGGDYGYTF
cdr3_nt: TGTGCCAGCAGTTTGTCCATCGGGGGGGATTATGGCTACACCTTC

d_call: TRBD1
clone_size: -
v_call: TRBV7-7
j_call: TRBJ2-2
cdr3_aa: CASSHRAGGTGITGELFF
cdr3_nt: TGTGCCAGCAGCCACCGGGCTGGGGGGACAGGGATTACCGGGGAGCTGTTTTTT

d_call: -
clone_size: -
v_call: TRBV7-4
j_call: TRBJ2-7
cdr3_aa: CASSLASPPHYEQYF
cdr3_nt: TGTGCCAGCAGCTTAGCGAGCCCGCCCCACTACGAGCAGTACTTC

d_call: TRBD2
clone_size: -
v_call: TRBV6-6
j_call: TRBJ2-7
cdr3_aa: CASSSLAGGRTEEQYF
cdr3_nt: TGTGCCAGCAGTTCCCTAGCGGGAGGGCGAACGGAAGAGCAGTACTTC

d_call: -
clone_size: few
v_call: TRBV5-1
j_call: TRBJ2-5
cdr3_aa: CASSSLAWETQYF
cdr3_nt: TGCGCCAGCAGCTCGCTAGCTTGGGAGACCCAGTACTTC

d_call: -
clone_size: -
v_call: TRBV25-1
j_call: TRBJ1-1
cdr3_aa: CASSVLTLRGTEAFF
cdr3_nt: TGTGCCAGCAGTGTCCTGACCCTACGAGGCACTGAAGCTTTCTTT

d_call: -
clone_size: -
v_call: TRBV5-4
j_call: TRBJ2-3
cdr3_aa: CASSPGQGRSTDTQYF
cdr3_nt: TGTGCCAGCAGCCCCGGGCAGGGGAGAAGCACAGATACGCAGTATTTT

d_call: -
clone_size: -
v_call: TRBV27
j_call: TRBJ2-7
cdr3_aa: CASAPGRTPSYEQYF
cdr3_nt: TGTGCCAGCGCACCGGGGAGGACACCTTCCTACGAGCAGTACTTC

d_call: -
clone_size: few
v_call: TRBV10-3
j_call: TRBJ1-3
cdr3_aa: CAIMTRDTSGNTIYF
cdr3_nt: TGTGCCATCATGACCCGGGACACCTCTGGAAACACCATATATTTT

d_call: -
clone_size: -
v_call: TRBV2
j_call: TRBJ1-1
cdr3_aa: CASSVLDRNTEAFF
cdr3_nt: TGTGCCAGCAGTGTTCTGGACAGAAACACTGAAGCTTTCTTT

d_call: TRBD1
clone_size: -
v_call: TRBV7-6
j_call: TRBJ1-1
cdr3_aa: CASSLGGTGLNTEAFF
cdr3_nt: TGTGCCAGCAGCTTAGGGGGGACAGGGTTGAACACTGAAGCTTTCTTT

d_call: -
clone_size: -
v_call: TRBV7-2
j_call: TRBJ1-2
cdr3_aa: CASSRIGSNYGYTF
cdr3_nt: TGTGCCAGCAGCCGCATTGGCTCCAACTATGGCTACACCTTC

d_call: TRBD2
clone_size: -
v_call: TRBV15
j_call: TRBJ2-1
cdr3_aa: CATSRLAGDLNEQFF
cdr3_nt: TGTGCCACCAGCAGACTAGCGGGGGACCTCAATGAGCAGTTCTTC

d_call: -
clone_size: -
v_call: TRBV30
j_call: TRBJ2-1
cdr3_aa: CAWSAYFRGTNEQFF
cdr3_nt: TGTGCCTGGAGTGCCTACTTTCGGGGGACCAATGAGCAGTTCTTC

d_call: -
clone_size: few
v_call: TRBV4-2
j_call: TRBJ1-1
cdr3_aa: CASSLDRGRDTEAFF
cdr3_nt: TGTGCCAGCAGCCTGGATCGGGGTCGGGACACTGAAGCTTTCTTT

d_call: -
clone_size: -
v_call: TRBV27
j_call: TRBJ1-5
cdr3_aa: CASSFGRNNQPQHF
cdr3_nt: TGTGCCAGCAGTTTTGGCAGGAACAATCAGCCCCAGCATTTT

d_call: TRBD2
clone_size: -
v_call: TRBV5-4
j_call: TRBJ2-1
cdr3_aa: CASSLRQREGNEQFF
cdr3_nt: TGTGCCAGCAGCTTGCGGCAGCGGGAGGGCAATGAGCAGTTCTTC

d_call: TRBD1
clone_size: -
v_call: TRBV7-9
j_call: TRBJ1-2
cdr3_aa: CASSFGATGGGYTF
cdr3_nt: TGTGCCAGCAGCTTTGGTGCGACAGGGGGTGGCTACACCTTC

d_call: TRBD1
clone_size: few
v_call: TRBV5-1
j_call: TRBJ1-1
cdr3_aa: CASKRGLNTEAFF
cdr3_nt: TGCGCCAGCAAGAGGGGGCTGAACACTGAAGCTTTCTTT

d_call: -
clone_size: few
v_call: TRBV5-4
j_call: TRBJ2-7
cdr3_aa: CASSSFYEQYF
cdr3_nt: TGTGCCAGCAGTTCCTTCTACGAGCAGTACTTC

d_call: TRBD2
clone_size: -
v_call: TRBV30
j_call: TRBJ2-7
cdr3_aa: CAWSSRTSGSPRNF
cdr3_nt: TGTGCCTGGAGCTCTCGGACTAGCGGGAGCCCCCGGAACTTC